This T cell receptor (beta chain) was captured in a study of CXCR3-negative and CXCR3-positive naive CD8 T cells. In the study overall: A total of about 135 million TRB reads was generated, with about 1.5 +/- 0.3 million per library.

The CDR3 has 20 residues. Germline V gene sequence: CDR1 ENHRY, CDR2 SYGVKD. About this clonotype: Its antigen is still unknown.

The study's findings and limits: A higher hydrophobicity marked the TRB CDR3s of CXCR3-positive naive cells versus CXCR3-negative naive cells.

Carrying UMI labels, the TRB cDNA libraries were prepared through 5' RACE. TCRdb re-called the 5' RACE reads and catalogs CDR3 proteins one per entry, DNA excluded. The sample data list around 60,000 distinct CDR3 sequences. This receptor was obtained from a human donor in good health. Some clones in this sample may be carry-over from other donors' samples. The rearrangement uses TRBV10-3 and TRBJ2-5; lacking DNA, the TRBD1 call made by TCRdb goes unchecked. The specimen was naive CXCR3+ CD8+ T cells from blood. Subset denoted: CD45RO-CCR7+CD27+CD95- naive CD8+ T cells expressing CXCR3 (TNR3+). The CDR3 spells CAISESLAGDRGVGRETQYF.